This record covers a single T cell receptor beta chain. Its matching antigen is unknown. The data were taken from a study of shared clonotypes between healthy human individuals. Genomic DNA belonging to each subset was distributed in equal measure over several immunoSEQ plates. Assay: immunoSEQ multiplex PCR; the TCRdb copy retains only in-frame clones and omits some. This table has under 1,100,000 clones, roughly 75% appearing once. The study's findings and limits: Sharing across four donors was highest in naive CD4 (roughly 5%) and lowest in memory CD8 (0.4%). Shared clonotypes across all four donors exceeded non-shared ones in generation probability.

Looked up from germline, CDR1 is LNHDA and CDR2 is SQIVND (reference sequence). V trimming: 9 bases; J trimming: 2 bases; junction bases outside the gene matches: 8. The CDR3 has 15 residues. Sequenced material: memory CD4+ T cells sorted from blood. Subset meaning: CD45RA-negative fraction. The receptor was derived from a man younger than 35 in good health. The genes are TRBV19 and TRBJ1-5; 9 bases are a match to TRBD1. The CDR3: CASRTGGLGNQPQHF. Here the CDR3 DNA reads TGTGCCAGCCGAACAGGGGGCCTGGGCAATCAGCCCCAGCATTTT.